This TCR beta chain was observed in a study of cytomegalovirus exposure and HLA in healthy donors. PCR used 60 Vbeta primers and 13 Jbeta primers. Profiling relied on immunoSEQ multiplex PCR, and the TCRdb table lists in-frame clones only, not all of them. The sample has 150,000 to 200,000 clones, approximately 81% seen once. Trimming at V came to 5 bases and at J to 13 bases, leaving 8 bases not matched to a gene. The CDR3 is made up of 12 amino acids. CDR1 is MGHRA, CDR2 YSYEKL, per germline. To note about this clone: The target antigen is unknown.

Points from the study as a whole: Donors were assumed by presence/absence analyses to have roughly uniform sequencing depth.

Sequencing was carried out using PBMCs. V is TRBV4-1 and J is TRBJ2-4; 7 nucleotides agree with TRBD2. The TCR originated in a man in his fifties in good health and CMV-seronegative. CDR3 residues: CASSLGGEGQYF. The DNA of the CDR3 is TGCGCCAGCAGCTTGGGAGGGGAGGGCCAGTACTTC.